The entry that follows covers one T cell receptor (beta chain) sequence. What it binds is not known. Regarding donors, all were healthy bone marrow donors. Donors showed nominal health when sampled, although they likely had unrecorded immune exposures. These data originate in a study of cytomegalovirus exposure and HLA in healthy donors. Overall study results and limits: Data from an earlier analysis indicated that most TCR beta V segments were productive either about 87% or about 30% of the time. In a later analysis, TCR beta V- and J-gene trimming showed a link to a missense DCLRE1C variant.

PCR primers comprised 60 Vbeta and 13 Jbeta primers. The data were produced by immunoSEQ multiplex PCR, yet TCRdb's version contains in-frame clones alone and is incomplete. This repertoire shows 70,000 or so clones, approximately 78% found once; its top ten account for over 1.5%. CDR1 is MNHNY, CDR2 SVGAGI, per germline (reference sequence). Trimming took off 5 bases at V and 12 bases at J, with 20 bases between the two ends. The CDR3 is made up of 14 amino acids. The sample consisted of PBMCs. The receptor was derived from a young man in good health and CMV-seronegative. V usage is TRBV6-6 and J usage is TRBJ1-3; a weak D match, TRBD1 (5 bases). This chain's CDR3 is CASSPLTRAQGIYF. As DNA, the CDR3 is TGTGCCAGCAGTCCCCTGACCCGAGCTCAGGGCATATATTTT.